This T cell receptor (beta chain) was observed in a study of cytomegalovirus exposure and HLA in healthy donors. Study-level background: HLA-typed donors were the source of around 87 million unique TCRs, which an early data release held. General observations from the study: A later analysis, which compared TCR beta chains of equal frequency, found the HLA-associated ones more clonally expanded. A later analysis linked a missense DCLRE1C variant to TCR beta V- and J-gene trimming.

No CMV serostatus was recorded for this donor. Concerning this clone: Its antigen is undetermined.

This CDR3 comprises 15 residues. V shed 5 bases, J shed 1 base, and the junction held 5 bases outside the gene matches. Germline CDR1 and CDR2: SGHNT and YYREEE (reference sequence). The PCR ran on 60 Vbeta and 13 Jbeta primers. TCRdb keeps only in-frame clones here, not all; method: immunoSEQ multiplex PCR. The repertoire holds tens of thousands of clones, 64% seen once, with 2% to 2.5% in the top ten. The chain is built from TRBV5-4 and TRBJ2-5, with 10 bases identical to TRBD2. Sequences were obtained from PBMCs. This receptor was obtained from a human donor in good health. The CDR3 region is CASSPSGGRQETQYF. CDR3 DNA: TGTGCCAGCAGTCCTAGCGGGGGCCGCCAAGAGACCCAGTACTTC.